These T cell receptor beta chains were read from a single sample in a study of beta chain features in type 1 diabetes. TCRdb's copy holds only in-frame clones and misses some; the assay was immunoSEQ multiplex PCR. In the table there are roughly 150,000 clones, 11% of which are singletons. Source material: central memory CD4+ T cells from blood. These receptors were obtained from a man between 18 and 35 years old in good health. Both conserved end residues are part of each CDR3. A D gene is named only where the DNA matches it firmly. The size field is filled for only some rows; it gives once, few, many or a size class.

J gene: TRBJ1-1
D gene: -
V gene: TRBV30
clone size: few
CDR3 protein: CAWGTERTEAFF
CDR3 DNA: TGTGCCTGGGGGACCGAGCGCACTGAAGCTTTCTTT

J gene: TRBJ1-2
D gene: -
V gene: TRBV13
clone size: -
CDR3 protein: CASSLRATVEPSSYGYTF
CDR3 DNA: TGTGCCAGCAGCCTAAGGGCGACGGTGGAGCCCTCCAGCTATGGCTACACCTTC

J gene: TRBJ1-6
D gene: -
V gene: TRBV30
clone size: -
CDR3 protein: CAWSVEGSSYNSPLHF
CDR3 DNA: TGTGCCTGGAGTGTAGAAGGGAGCTCCTATAATTCACCCCTCCACTTT

J gene: TRBJ2-3
D gene: -
V gene: TRBV4-3
clone size: -
CDR3 protein: CASSQERGRDTDTQYF
CDR3 DNA: TGCGCCAGCAGCCAAGAACGGGGCAGGGACACAGATACGCAGTATTTT

J gene: TRBJ2-1
D gene: TRBD2
V gene: TRBV2
clone size: -
CDR3 protein: CASSGTSGSYNEQFF
CDR3 DNA: TGTGCCAGCAGCGGTACTAGCGGAAGCTACAATGAGCAGTTCTTC

J gene: TRBJ2-7
D gene: TRBD2
V gene: TRBV5-1
clone size: many
CDR3 protein: CASSLSSSGQYEQYF
CDR3 DNA: TGCGCCAGCAGCTTGTCGTCTAGCGGCCAATACGAGCAGTACTTC

J gene: TRBJ1-2
D gene: -
V gene: TRBV6-5
clone size: few
CDR3 protein: CASSYSARVWGYTF
CDR3 DNA: TGTGCCAGCAGTTACTCCGCTAGGGTCTGGGGCTACACCTTC

J gene: TRBJ1-2
D gene: -
V gene: TRBV14
clone size: -
CDR3 protein: CASSQGARMGYTF
CDR3 DNA: TGTGCCAGCAGCCAGGGGGCGAGGATGGGCTACACCTTC

J gene: TRBJ1-1
D gene: -
V gene: TRBV4-1
clone size: few
CDR3 protein: CASSQEYTGGTEAFF
CDR3 DNA: TGCGCCAGCAGCCAAGAGTACACGGGCGGGACTGAAGCTTTCTTT

J gene: TRBJ2-1
D gene: -
V gene: TRBV5-4
clone size: few
CDR3 protein: CASSLGSGERQFF
CDR3 DNA: TGTGCCAGCAGCTTGGGGAGCGGTGAGAGGCAGTTCTTC

J gene: TRBJ1-2
D gene: -
V gene: TRBV7-9
clone size: many
CDR3 protein: CASSSDGPTYGYTF
CDR3 DNA: TGTGCCAGCAGCTCAGACGGCCCGACCTATGGCTACACCTTC

J gene: TRBJ2-5
D gene: -
V gene: TRBV11-2
clone size: -
CDR3 protein: CASSFGHQETQYF
CDR3 DNA: TGTGCCAGCAGCTTCGGCCACCAAGAGACCCAGTACTTC

J gene: TRBJ2-7
D gene: -
V gene: TRBV7-2
clone size: -
CDR3 protein: CASGTGRVEQYF
CDR3 DNA: TGTGCCAGCGGAACAGGGCGCGTTGAGCAGTACTTC

J gene: TRBJ1-2
D gene: TRBD1
V gene: TRBV30
clone size: -
CDR3 protein: CAWREPWTGSLNYGYTF
CDR3 DNA: TGTGCCTGGAGAGAGCCCTGGACAGGCAGTCTAAACTATGGCTACACCTTC

J gene: TRBJ1-2
D gene: -
V gene: TRBV30
clone size: -
CDR3 protein: CAWSVIQASGGYTF
CDR3 DNA: TGTGCCTGGAGTGTTATCCAGGCCTCGGGGGGCTACACCTTC

J gene: TRBJ1-1
D gene: -
V gene: TRBV9
clone size: -
CDR3 protein: CASSSTRQNTEAFF
CDR3 DNA: TGTGCCAGCAGCTCTACGCGACAGAACACTGAAGCTTTCTTT

J gene: TRBJ2-3
D gene: -
V gene: TRBV5-6
clone size: many
CDR3 protein: CASSLIQGSTDTQYF
CDR3 DNA: TGTGCCAGCAGCTTGATCCAGGGTAGCACAGATACGCAGTATTTT

J gene: TRBJ2-1
D gene: TRBD1
V gene: TRBV5-6
clone size: many
CDR3 protein: CASSRGQYYNEQFF
CDR3 DNA: TGTGCCAGCAGCAGGGGACAGTACTACAATGAGCAGTTCTTC

J gene: TRBJ2-3
D gene: TRBD1
V gene: TRBV7-9
clone size: few
CDR3 protein: CASSLVQSGTGADTQYF
CDR3 DNA: TGTGCCAGCAGCTTAGTCCAGTCCGGGACAGGGGCAGATACGCAGTATTTT

J gene: TRBJ2-5
D gene: -
V gene: TRBV20-1
clone size: few
CDR3 protein: CSARQKTQYF
CDR3 DNA: TGCAGTGCTAGGCAGAAGACCCAGTACTTC

J gene: TRBJ2-2
D gene: -
V gene: TRBV28
clone size: -
CDR3 protein: CASSLTTGELFF
CDR3 DNA: TGTGCCAGCAGTTTAACCACCGGGGAGCTGTTTTTT

J gene: TRBJ2-3
D gene: -
V gene: TRBV7-3
clone size: -
CDR3 protein: CASSPPSTDTQYF
CDR3 DNA: TGTGCCAGCAGCCCCCCTAGCACAGATACGCAGTATTTT

J gene: TRBJ2-5
D gene: -
V gene: TRBV19
clone size: -
CDR3 protein: CASSIQGGSETQYF
CDR3 DNA: TGTGCCAGTAGTATCCAGGGGGGATCGGAGACCCAGTACTTC

J gene: TRBJ2-6
D gene: -
V gene: TRBV10-3
clone size: -
CDR3 protein: CASSSTGSGANVLTF
CDR3 DNA: TGTGCCAGCAGTTCTACAGGGTCAGGGGCCAACGTCCTGACTTTC

J gene: TRBJ2-5
D gene: TRBD1
V gene: TRBV7-3
clone size: -
CDR3 protein: CASSPDRGETQYF
CDR3 DNA: TGTGCCAGCAGCCCGGACAGGGGAGAGACCCAGTACTTC

J gene: TRBJ1-1
D gene: -
V gene: TRBV6-4
clone size: -
CDR3 protein: CASRMGPNTEAFF
CDR3 DNA: TGTGCCAGCAGGATGGGGCCGAACACTGAAGCTTTCTTT

J gene: TRBJ2-7
D gene: -
V gene: TRBV27
clone size: -
CDR3 protein: CASSLTPKLGEQYF
CDR3 DNA: TGTGCCAGCAGTCTCACCCCGAAGTTAGGCGAGCAGTACTTC

J gene: TRBJ2-3
D gene: -
V gene: TRBV5-1
clone size: few
CDR3 protein: CASSLTTDTQYF
CDR3 DNA: TGCGCCAGCAGCTTGACCACAGATACGCAGTATTTT

J gene: TRBJ1-2
D gene: -
V gene: TRBV4-3
clone size: -
CDR3 protein: CASSQEATGYTF
CDR3 DNA: TGCGCCAGCAGCCAAGAGGCGACCGGCTACACCTTC

J gene: TRBJ2-5
D gene: TRBD2
V gene: TRBV4-1
clone size: -
CDR3 protein: CASSYLAGEVQETQYF
CDR3 DNA: TGCGCCAGCAGCTATCTAGCGGGAGAAGTCCAAGAGACCCAGTACTTC

J gene: TRBJ2-7
D gene: TRBD1
V gene: TRBV7-2
clone size: -
CDR3 protein: CASRSQGSPYEQYF
CDR3 DNA: TGTGCCAGCAGATCACAGGGGTCCCCCTACGAGCAGTACTTC

J gene: TRBJ1-1
D gene: TRBD1
V gene: TRBV29-1
clone size: few
CDR3 protein: CSVRRGQDTEAFF
CDR3 DNA: TGCAGCGTTCGCAGGGGGCAGGACACTGAAGCTTTCTTT

J gene: TRBJ2-1
D gene: -
V gene: TRBV2
clone size: many
CDR3 protein: CASSRTVGVYNEQFF
CDR3 DNA: TGTGCCAGCAGTCGAACTGTGGGAGTTTACAATGAGCAGTTCTTC

J gene: TRBJ1-1
D gene: -
V gene: TRBV18
clone size: many
CDR3 protein: CASSPEEHTEAFF
CDR3 DNA: TGTGCCAGCTCACCGGAGGAACACACTGAAGCTTTCTTT

J gene: TRBJ1-3
D gene: -
V gene: TRBV10-3
clone size: few
CDR3 protein: CAIGPGSSGNTIYF
CDR3 DNA: TGTGCCATCGGCCCAGGGTCCTCTGGAAACACCATATATTTT

J gene: TRBJ1-1
D gene: TRBD1
V gene: TRBV29-1
clone size: many
CDR3 protein: CSGRTGENTEAFF
CDR3 DNA: TGCAGCGGGAGGACAGGGGAGAACACTGAAGCTTTCTTT

J gene: TRBJ1-6
D gene: -
V gene: TRBV7-8
clone size: -
CDR3 protein: CASSLESFLSPLHF
CDR3 DNA: TGTGCCAGCAGCTTAGAATCCTTCCTCTCACCCCTCCACTTT

J gene: TRBJ2-1
D gene: -
V gene: TRBV5-1
clone size: few
CDR3 protein: CASSLEGIPYNEQFF
CDR3 DNA: TGCGCCAGCAGCTTGGAGGGAATACCTTACAATGAGCAGTTCTTC

J gene: TRBJ2-4
D gene: TRBD2
V gene: TRBV7-2
clone size: -
CDR3 protein: CASSSGGKQAKNIQYF
CDR3 DNA: TGTGCCAGCAGCTCCGGGGGGAAACAGGCCAAAAACATTCAGTACTTC

J gene: TRBJ2-2
D gene: -
V gene: TRBV15
clone size: -
CDR3 protein: CATSRPPLGLFF
CDR3 DNA: TGTGCCACCAGCAGGCCGCCCCTAGGGCTGTTTTTT

J gene: TRBJ2-3
D gene: -
V gene: TRBV7-2
clone size: few
CDR3 protein: CASSRDTSTDTQYF
CDR3 DNA: TGTGCCAGCAGCCGGGACACAAGCACAGATACGCAGTATTTT

J gene: TRBJ1-1
D gene: -
V gene: TRBV6-6
clone size: few
CDR3 protein: CASSYSGRTTEAFF
CDR3 DNA: TGTGCCAGCAGTTACTCGGGCAGGACCACTGAAGCTTTCTTT

J gene: TRBJ2-1
D gene: TRBD1
V gene: TRBV18
clone size: few
CDR3 protein: CASSRGQNSYNEQFF
CDR3 DNA: TGTGCCAGCTCACGGGGACAGAACTCCTACAATGAGCAGTTCTTC

J gene: TRBJ2-4
D gene: -
V gene: TRBV12-2
clone size: few
CDR3 protein: CASRFGCVSLNIQYF
CDR3 DNA: TGTGCAAGTCGCTTCGGGTGCGTAAGTTTGAACATTCAGTACTTC

J gene: TRBJ2-3
D gene: -
V gene: TRBV28
clone size: -
CDR3 protein: CASGGGTDTQYF
CDR3 DNA: TGTGCCAGCGGGGGAGGAACAGATACGCAGTATTTT

J gene: TRBJ2-7
D gene: TRBD2
V gene: TRBV7-2
clone size: -
CDR3 protein: CASSFQTSGVNEQYF
CDR3 DNA: TGTGCCAGCAGCTTCCAGACTAGCGGGGTTAACGAGCAGTACTTC

J gene: TRBJ1-4
D gene: -
V gene: TRBV9
clone size: few
CDR3 protein: CASSESPGQGEKLFF
CDR3 DNA: TGTGCCAGCAGCGAGTCCCCGGGTCAGGGTGAAAAACTGTTTTTT

J gene: TRBJ1-1
D gene: -
V gene: TRBV5-1
clone size: -
CDR3 protein: CASSSLASTEAFF
CDR3 DNA: TGCGCCAGCAGCTCCCTAGCTAGTACTGAAGCTTTCTTT

J gene: TRBJ1-2
D gene: -
V gene: TRBV7-9
clone size: many
CDR3 protein: CASSLSSGVYGYTF
CDR3 DNA: TGTGCCAGCAGCTTAAGTTCAGGGGTCTATGGCTACACCTTC

J gene: TRBJ1-2
D gene: TRBD1
V gene: TRBV4-3
clone size: few
CDR3 protein: CASSRDGTGDYGYTF
CDR3 DNA: TGCGCCAGCAGCCGCGACGGGACAGGGGACTATGGCTACACCTTC

J gene: TRBJ1-6
D gene: -
V gene: TRBV7-9
clone size: -
CDR3 protein: CASSLGTDSPLHF
CDR3 DNA: TGTGCCAGCAGCTTAGGGACTGATTCACCCCTCCACTTT

J gene: TRBJ1-3
D gene: -
V gene: TRBV13
clone size: many
CDR3 protein: CASSSQSSGNTIYF
CDR3 DNA: TGTGCCAGCAGCTCCCAGAGCTCTGGAAACACCATATATTTT